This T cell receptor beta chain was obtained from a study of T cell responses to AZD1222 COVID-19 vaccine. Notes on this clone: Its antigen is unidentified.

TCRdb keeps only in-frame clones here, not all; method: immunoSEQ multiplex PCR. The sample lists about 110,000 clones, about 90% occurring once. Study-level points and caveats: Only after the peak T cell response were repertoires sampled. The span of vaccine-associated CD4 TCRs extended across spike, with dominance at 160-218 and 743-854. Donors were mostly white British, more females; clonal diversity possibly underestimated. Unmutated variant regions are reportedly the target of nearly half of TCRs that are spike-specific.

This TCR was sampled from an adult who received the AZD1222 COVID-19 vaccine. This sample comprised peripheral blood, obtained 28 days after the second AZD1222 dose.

CDR3 sequence reads: CAASGTGPQPQHF. In nucleotides, the CDR3 is TGTGCCGCTTCCGGGACAGGGCCACAGCCCCAGCATTTT. The chain employs TRBV15 and TRBJ1-5, with 9 bases fitting TRBD1. The CDR3 has 13 residues. V was pared by 11 bases and J by 7 bases, with 9 bases of the junction left unmatched. Germline CDR1 LNHNV, CDR2 YYDKDF (reference sequence).